This TCR beta chain was documented in a study of blood T cell repertoires in COVID-19. On the study more broadly: Material from acute and convalescent COVID-19 was sourced from the United States, Italy and Spain.

Participants were aged roughly 18 to 95 years, lived in around 22 US areas, and enrolled virtually. Cohort allocation depended upon clinical history that participants reported. The V segment lost 6 bases and the J segment 0 bases; nucleotides outside the gene matches: 3. Germline values: CDR1 MNHEY, CDR2 SVGAGI. CDR3 size: 15 residues. Profiled with immunoSEQ multiplex PCR; TCRdb holds only in-frame clones, not every one. The table has approximately 65,000 clones, roughly 70% seen once. The sequencing sample was made of PBMCs or T cells enriched from blood (not recorded which). This sequence originates from an older woman who had been exposed to COVID-19. V is TRBV6-5 and J is TRBJ1-1; 11 bases are shared with TRBD1. This chain's CDR3 is CASRRTGGMNTEAFF. The CDR3 DNA follows: TGTGCCAGCAGACGGACAGGGGGCATGAACACTGAAGCTTTCTTT.